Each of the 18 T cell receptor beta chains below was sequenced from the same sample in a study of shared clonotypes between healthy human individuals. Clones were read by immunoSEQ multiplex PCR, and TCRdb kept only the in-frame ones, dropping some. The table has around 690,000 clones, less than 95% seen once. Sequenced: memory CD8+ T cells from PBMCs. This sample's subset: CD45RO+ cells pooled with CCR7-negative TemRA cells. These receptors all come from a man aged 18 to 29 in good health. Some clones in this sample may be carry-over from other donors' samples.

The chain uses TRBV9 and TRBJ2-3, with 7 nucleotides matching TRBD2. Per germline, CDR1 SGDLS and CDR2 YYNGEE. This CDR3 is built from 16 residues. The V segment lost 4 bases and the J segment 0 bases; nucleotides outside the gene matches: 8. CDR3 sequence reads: CASSPLTSESTDTQYF. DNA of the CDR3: TGTGCCAGCAGCCCTCTCACTAGCGAAAGCACAGATACGCAGTATTTT.

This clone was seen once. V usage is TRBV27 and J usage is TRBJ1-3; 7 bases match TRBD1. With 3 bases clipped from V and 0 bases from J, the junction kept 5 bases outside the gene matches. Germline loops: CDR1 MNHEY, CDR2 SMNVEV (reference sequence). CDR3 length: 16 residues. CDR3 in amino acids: CASSLGQSSSGNTIYF. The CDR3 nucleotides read TGTGCCAGCAGTTTGGGACAGTCCTCCTCTGGAAACACCATATATTTT.

The CDR3 is CATATGRGPAYEQYF. In DNA, the CDR3 is TGTGCCACCGCAACTGGGAGGGGGCCTGCCTACGAGCAGTACTTC. The chain is built from TRBV7-2 and TRBJ2-7, with D possibly being TRBD1 or TRBD2 (7 bases each). Germline values: CDR1 SGHTA, CDR2 FQGNSA. CDR3 length: 15 residues. V dropped 10 bases and J dropped 2 bases, with 21 bases sitting between them.

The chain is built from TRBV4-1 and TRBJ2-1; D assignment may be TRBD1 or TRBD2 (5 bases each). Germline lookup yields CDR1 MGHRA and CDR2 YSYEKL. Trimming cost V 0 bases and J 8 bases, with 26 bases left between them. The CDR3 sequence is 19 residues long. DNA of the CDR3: TGCGCCAGCAGCCAAGACCGAGGGGCTCATGAAATCCGAATCGATGAGCAGTTCTTC. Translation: CASSQDRGAHEIRIDEQFF.

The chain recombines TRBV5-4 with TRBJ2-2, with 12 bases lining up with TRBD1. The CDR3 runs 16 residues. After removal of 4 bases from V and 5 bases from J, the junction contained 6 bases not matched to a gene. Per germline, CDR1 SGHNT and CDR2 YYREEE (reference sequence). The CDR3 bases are TGTGCCAGCAGCCTAGGGACAGGGGGCCGGACCGGGGAGCTGTTTTTT. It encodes CASSLGTGGRTGELFF.

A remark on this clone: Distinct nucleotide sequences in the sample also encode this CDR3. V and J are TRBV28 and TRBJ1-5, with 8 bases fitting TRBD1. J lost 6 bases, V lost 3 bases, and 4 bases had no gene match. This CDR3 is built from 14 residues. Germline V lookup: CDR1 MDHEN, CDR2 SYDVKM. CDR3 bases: TGTGCCAGCAGTTTCACAGGGGGGGTTCAGCCCCAGCATTTT. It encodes CASSFTGGVQPQHF. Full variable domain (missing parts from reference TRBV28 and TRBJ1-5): DVKVTQSSRYLVKRTGEKVFLECVQDMDHENMFWYRQDPGLGLRLIYFSYDVKMKEKGDIPEGYSVSREKKERFSLILESASTNQTSMYLCASSFTGGVQPQHFGDGTRLSIL.

The CDR3 spells CASSGLSEGFGYGYTF. The CDR3 nucleotides read TGCGCCAGCAGCGGCCTCTCAGAGGGGTTCGGCTATGGCTACACCTTC. The chain is built from TRBV5-1 and TRBJ1-2; the D gene is possibly TRBD1 (5 bases). This CDR3 is 16 amino acids long. V gave up 4 bases and J gave up 4 bases, with 20 bases separating them. Per the germline V gene, CDR1 is SGHRS and CDR2 is YFSETQ.

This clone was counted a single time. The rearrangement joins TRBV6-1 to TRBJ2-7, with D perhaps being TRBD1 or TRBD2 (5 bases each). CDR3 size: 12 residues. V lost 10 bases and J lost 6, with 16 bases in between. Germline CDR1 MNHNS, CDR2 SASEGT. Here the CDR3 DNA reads TGTGCCATCTTACGGGACGTCGGCGAGCAGTACTTC. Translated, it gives CAILRDVGEQYF.

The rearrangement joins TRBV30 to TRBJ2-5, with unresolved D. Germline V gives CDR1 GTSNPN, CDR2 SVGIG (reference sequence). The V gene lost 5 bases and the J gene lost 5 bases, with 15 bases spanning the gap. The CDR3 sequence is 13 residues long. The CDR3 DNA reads TGTGCCTGGGCCCTAGGGTTTTCGGAGACCCAGTACTTC. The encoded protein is CAWALGFSETQYF.

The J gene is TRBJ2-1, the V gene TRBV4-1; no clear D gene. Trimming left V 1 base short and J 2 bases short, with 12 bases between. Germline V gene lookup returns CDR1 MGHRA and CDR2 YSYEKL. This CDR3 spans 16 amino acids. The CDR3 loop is CASSQVVGPTYNEQFF. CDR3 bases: TGCGCCAGCAGCCAAGTTGTAGGACCAACCTACAATGAGCAGTTCTTC.

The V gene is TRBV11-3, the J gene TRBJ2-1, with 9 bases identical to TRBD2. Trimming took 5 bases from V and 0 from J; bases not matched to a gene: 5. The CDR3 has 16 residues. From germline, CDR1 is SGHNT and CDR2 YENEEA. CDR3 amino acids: CASSGTSRSSYNEQFF. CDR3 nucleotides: TGTGCCAGCAGCGGGACTAGCCGAAGCTCCTACAATGAGCAGTTCTTC.

CDR3 coding DNA: TGTGCCACCAGCAGAGAGGGCGGGGCGCGCGAAAAACTGTTTTTT. This encodes CATSREGGAREKLFF. The chain employs TRBV15 and TRBJ1-4; possible D gene TRBD1, 5 bases. From germline, CDR1 is LNHNV and CDR2 YYDKDF (reference sequence). This CDR3 region has 15 residues. V shed 0 bases and J shed 8 bases, with 13 bases lying between them.

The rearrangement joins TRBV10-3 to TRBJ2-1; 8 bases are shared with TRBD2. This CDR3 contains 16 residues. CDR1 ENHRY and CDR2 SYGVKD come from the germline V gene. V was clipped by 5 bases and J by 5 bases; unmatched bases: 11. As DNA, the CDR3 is TGTGCCATCAGTTGGACTAGCTTAGGGGAGCACAATGAGCAGTTCTTC. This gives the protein CAISWTSLGEHNEQFF.

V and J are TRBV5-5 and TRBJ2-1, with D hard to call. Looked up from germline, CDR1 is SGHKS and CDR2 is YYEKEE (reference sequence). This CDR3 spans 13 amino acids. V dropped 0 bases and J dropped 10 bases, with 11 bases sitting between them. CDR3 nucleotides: TGTGCCAGCAGCTTGGAGTCACGGAACGAGCAGTTCTTC. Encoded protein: CASSLESRNEQFF.

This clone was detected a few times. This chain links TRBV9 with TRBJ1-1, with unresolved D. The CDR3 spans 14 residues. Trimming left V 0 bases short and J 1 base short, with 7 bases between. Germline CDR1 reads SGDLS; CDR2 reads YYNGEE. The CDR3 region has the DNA TGTGCCAGCAGCGTAGTAGTGGGGAACACTGAAGCTTTCTTT. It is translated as CASSVVVGNTEAFF.

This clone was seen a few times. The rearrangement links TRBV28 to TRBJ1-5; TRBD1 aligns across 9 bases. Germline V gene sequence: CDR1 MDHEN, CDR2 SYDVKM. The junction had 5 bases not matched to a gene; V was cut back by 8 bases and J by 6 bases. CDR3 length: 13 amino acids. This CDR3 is CASGTGSIQPQHF. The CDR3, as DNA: TGTGCCAGCGGGACAGGGTCCATTCAGCCCCAGCATTTT.

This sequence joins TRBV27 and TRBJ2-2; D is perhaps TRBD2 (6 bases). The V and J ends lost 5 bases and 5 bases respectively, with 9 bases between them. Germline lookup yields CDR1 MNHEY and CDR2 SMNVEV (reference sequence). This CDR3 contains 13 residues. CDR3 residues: CASSPGRTGELFF. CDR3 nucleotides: TGTGCCAGCAGTCCAGGGAGGACCGGGGAGCTGTTTTTT.

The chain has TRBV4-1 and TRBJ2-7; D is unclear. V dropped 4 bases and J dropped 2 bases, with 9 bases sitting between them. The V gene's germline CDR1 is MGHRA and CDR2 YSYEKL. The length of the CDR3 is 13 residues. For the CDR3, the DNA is TGCGCCAGCAGCCCGGCCACGGCCTACGAGCAGTACTTC. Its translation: CASSPATAYEQYF.